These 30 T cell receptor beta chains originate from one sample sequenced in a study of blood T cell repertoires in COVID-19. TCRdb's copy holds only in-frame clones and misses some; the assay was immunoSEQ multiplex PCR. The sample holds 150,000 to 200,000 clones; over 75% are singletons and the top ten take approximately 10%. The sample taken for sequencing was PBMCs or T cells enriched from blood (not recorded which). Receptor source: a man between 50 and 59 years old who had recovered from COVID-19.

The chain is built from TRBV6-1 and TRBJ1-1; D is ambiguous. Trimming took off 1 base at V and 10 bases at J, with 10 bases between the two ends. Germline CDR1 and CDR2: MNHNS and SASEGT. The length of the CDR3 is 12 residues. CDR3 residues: CASSEGWEVAFF. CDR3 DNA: TGTGCCAGCAGTGAAGGATGGGAGGTAGCTTTCTTT.

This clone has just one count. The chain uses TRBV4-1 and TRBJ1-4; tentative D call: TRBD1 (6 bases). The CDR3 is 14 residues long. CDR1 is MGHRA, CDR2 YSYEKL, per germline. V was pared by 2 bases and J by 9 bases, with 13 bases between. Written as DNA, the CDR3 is TGCGCCAGCAGCCAACTACCGGACAGTCAAAAACTGTTTTTT. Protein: CASSQLPDSQKLFF.

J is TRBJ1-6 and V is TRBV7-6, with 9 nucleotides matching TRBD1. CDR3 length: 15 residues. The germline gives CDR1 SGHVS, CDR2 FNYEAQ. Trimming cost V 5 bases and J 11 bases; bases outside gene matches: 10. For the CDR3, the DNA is TGTGCCAGCAGCCTGGGGACAGGGAGTATGACACCCCTCCACTTT. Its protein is CASSLGTGSMTPLHF.

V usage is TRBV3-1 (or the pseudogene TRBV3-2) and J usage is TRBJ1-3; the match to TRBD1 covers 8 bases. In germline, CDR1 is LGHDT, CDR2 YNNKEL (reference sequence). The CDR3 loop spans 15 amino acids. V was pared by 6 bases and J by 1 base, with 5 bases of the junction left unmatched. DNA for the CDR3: TGTGCCAGCAGGGCGGACAGGGCTTCTGGAAACACCATATATTTT. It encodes CASRADRASGNTIYF.

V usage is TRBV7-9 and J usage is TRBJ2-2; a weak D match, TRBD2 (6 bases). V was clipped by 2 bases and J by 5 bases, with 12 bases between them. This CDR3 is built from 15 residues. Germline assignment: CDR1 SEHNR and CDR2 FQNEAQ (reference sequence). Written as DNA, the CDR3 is TGTGCCAGCAGCTTACCGGGAGAGGGGACCGGGGAGCTGTTTTTT. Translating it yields CASSLPGEGTGELFF. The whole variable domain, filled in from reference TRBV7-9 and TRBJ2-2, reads DTGVSQNPRHKITKRGQNVTFRCDPISEHNRLYWYRQTLGQGPEFLTYFQNEAQLEKSRLLSDRFSAERPKGSFSTLEIQRTEQGDSAMYLCASSLPGEGTGELFFGEGSRLTVL.

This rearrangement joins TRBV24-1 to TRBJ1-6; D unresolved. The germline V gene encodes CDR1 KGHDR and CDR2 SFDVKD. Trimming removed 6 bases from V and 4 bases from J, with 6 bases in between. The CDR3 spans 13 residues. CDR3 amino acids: CATSSGYNSPLHF. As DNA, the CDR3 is TGTGCCACCAGTTCGGGGTATAATTCACCCCTCCACTTT.

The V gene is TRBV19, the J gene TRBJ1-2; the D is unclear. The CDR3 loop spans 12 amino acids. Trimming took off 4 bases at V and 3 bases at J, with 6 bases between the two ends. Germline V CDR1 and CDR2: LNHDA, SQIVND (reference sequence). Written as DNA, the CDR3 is TGTGCCAGTAGTAATGAGTACTATGGCTACACCTTC. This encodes CASSNEYYGYTF.

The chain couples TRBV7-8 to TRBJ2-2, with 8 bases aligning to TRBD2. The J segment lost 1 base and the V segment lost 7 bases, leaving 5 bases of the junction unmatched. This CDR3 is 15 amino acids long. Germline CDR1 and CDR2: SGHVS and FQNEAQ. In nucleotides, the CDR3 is TGTGCCAGCACCTCGGGGGGGTTGAACACCGGGGAGCTGTTTTTT. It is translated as CASTSGGLNTGELFF.

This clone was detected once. CDR3 bases: TGTGCCAGTAGTACGGGACTCGTCTCTGGAAACACCATATATTTT. This sequence encodes CASSTGLVSGNTIYF. The rearrangement joins TRBV19 to TRBJ1-3, with D perhaps matching TRBD1 (5 bases). V dropped 4 bases and J dropped 0 bases, with 10 bases sitting between them. Germline V gives CDR1 LNHDA, CDR2 SQIVND (reference sequence). The CDR3 has 15 amino acids.

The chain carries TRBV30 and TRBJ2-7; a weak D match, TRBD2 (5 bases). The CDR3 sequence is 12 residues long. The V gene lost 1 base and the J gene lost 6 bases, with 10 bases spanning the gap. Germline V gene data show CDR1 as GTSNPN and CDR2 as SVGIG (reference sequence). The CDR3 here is CAWSGQAGEQYF. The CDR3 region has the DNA TGTGCCTGGAGTGGGCAGGCGGGCGAGCAGTACTTC.

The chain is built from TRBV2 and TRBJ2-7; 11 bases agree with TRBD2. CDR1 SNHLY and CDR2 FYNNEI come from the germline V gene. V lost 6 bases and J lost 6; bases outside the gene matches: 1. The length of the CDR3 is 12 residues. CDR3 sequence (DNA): TGTGCCAGCAGACTAGCGGGAGCCGAGCAGTACTTC. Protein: CASRLAGAEQYF.

Written as DNA, the CDR3 is TGCGCCAGCAGCGACGACAGCAGCTCCTACAATGAGCAGTTCTTC. This gives the protein CASSDDSSSYNEQFF. The chain uses TRBV5-1 and TRBJ2-1; the D gene is possibly TRBD1 (5 bases). The CDR3 runs 15 residues. Germline V gene sequence: CDR1 SGHRS, CDR2 YFSETQ. V was pared by 4 bases and J by 0 bases, with 11 bases between.

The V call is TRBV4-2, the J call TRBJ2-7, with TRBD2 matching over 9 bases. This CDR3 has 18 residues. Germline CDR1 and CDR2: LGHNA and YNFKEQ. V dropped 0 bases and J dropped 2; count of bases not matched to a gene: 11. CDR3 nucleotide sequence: TGTGCCAGCAGCCAAGATCGCTTGGCTAGCGGGACCGCCTACGAGCAGTACTTC. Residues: CASSQDRLASGTAYEQYF.

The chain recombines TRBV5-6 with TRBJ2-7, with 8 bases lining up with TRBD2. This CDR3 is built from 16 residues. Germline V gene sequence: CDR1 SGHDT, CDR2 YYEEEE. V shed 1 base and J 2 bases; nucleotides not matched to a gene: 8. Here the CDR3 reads CASSLYVSGGPYEQYF. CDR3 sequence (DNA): TGTGCCAGCAGCTTGTATGTTTCGGGGGGGCCCTACGAGCAGTACTTC. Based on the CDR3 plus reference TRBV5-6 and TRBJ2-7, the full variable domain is DAGVTQSPTHLIKTRGQQVTLRCSPKSGHDTVSWYQQALGQGPQFIFQYYEEEERQRGNFPDRFSGHQFPNYSSELNVNALLLGDSALYLCASSLYVSGGPYEQYFGPGTRLTVT.

In DNA, the CDR3 is TGTGCCAGCAGCTTCCTGTCGCGGGGGGGCCGGACAGATACGCAGTATTTT. Translation: CASSFLSRGGRTDTQYF. V and J are TRBV7-3 and TRBJ2-3, with 9 bases identical to TRBD2. CDR1 and CDR2 (germline): SGHTA, FQGTGA. V was pared by 3 bases and J by 3 bases, with 10 bases of the junction left unmatched. The length of the CDR3 is 17 residues.

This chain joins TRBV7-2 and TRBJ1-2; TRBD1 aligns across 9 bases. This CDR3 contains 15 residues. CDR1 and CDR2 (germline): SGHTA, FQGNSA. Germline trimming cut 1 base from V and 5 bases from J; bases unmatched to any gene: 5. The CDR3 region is CASSLELTGGYGYTF. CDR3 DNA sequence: TGTGCCAGCAGCTTAGAGCTGACAGGGGGATATGGCTACACCTTC.

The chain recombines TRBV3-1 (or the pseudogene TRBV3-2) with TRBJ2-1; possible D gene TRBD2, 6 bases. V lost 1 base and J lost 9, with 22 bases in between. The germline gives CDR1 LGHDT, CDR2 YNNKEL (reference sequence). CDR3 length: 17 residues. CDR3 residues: CASSQGLGRGGRSEQFF. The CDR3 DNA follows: TGTGCCAGCAGCCAAGGTCTGGGGCGGGGCGGTAGGAGTGAGCAGTTCTTC.

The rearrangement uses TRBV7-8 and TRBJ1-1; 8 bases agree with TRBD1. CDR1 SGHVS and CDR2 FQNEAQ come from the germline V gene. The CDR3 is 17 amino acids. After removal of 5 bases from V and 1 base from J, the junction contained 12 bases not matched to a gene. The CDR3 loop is CASSDGQGRGKNTEAFF. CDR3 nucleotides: TGTGCCAGCAGCGACGGACAGGGCAGGGGTAAGAACACTGAAGCTTTCTTT.

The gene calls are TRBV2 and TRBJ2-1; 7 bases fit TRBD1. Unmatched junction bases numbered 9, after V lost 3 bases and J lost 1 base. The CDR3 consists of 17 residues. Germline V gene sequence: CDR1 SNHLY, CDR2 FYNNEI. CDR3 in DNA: TGTGCCAGCAGTGATTCCCTAACAGGGGAGTCCTACAATGAGCAGTTCTTC. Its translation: CASSDSLTGESYNEQFF.

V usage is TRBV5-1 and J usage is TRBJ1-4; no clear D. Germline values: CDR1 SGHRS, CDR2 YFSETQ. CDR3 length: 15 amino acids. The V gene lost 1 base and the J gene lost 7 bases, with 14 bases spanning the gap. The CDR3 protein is CASSLTRQKSEKLFF. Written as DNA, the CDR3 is TGCGCCAGCAGCTTGACACGACAAAAGAGTGAAAAACTGTTTTTT.

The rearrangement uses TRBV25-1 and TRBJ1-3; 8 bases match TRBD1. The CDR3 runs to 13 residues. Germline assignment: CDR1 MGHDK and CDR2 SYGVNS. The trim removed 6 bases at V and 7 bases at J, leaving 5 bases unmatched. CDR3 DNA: TGTGCCAGCAGGGGACAGGAAAAGAACACCATATATTTT. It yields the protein CASRGQEKNTIYF.

The DNA for the CDR3 is TGTGCCAGCAGTTTACTAGCGGGGAGTACGCAGTATTTT. It yields the protein CASSLLAGSTQYF. J is TRBJ2-3 and V is TRBV27; 9 nucleotides align to TRBD2. Unmatched junction bases numbered 2, after V lost 2 bases and J lost 8 bases. Germline CDR1 and CDR2: MNHEY and SMNVEV (reference sequence). The CDR3 runs to 13 residues.

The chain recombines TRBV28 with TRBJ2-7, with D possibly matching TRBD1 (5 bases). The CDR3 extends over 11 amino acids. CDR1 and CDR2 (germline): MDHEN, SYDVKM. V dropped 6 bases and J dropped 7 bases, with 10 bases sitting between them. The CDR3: CASSHGQEQYF. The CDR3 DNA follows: TGTGCCAGCAGCCATGGACAAGAGCAGTACTTC.

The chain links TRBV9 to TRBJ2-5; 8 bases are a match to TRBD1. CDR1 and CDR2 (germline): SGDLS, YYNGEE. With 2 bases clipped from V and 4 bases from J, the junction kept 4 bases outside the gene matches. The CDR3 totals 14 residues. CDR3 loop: CASSVSTGGETQYF. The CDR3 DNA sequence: TGTGCCAGCAGCGTTTCAACAGGGGGAGAGACCCAGTACTTC.

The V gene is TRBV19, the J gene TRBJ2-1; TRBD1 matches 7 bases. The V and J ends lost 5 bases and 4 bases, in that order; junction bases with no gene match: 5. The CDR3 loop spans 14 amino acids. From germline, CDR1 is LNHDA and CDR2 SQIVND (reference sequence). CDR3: CASSSQTGYNEQFF. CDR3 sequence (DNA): TGTGCCAGTAGTTCCCAGACAGGGTACAATGAGCAGTTCTTC.

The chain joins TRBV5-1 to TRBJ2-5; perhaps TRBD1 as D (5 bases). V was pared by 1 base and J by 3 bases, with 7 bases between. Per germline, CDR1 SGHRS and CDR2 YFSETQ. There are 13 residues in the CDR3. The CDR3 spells CASSLSGKETQYF. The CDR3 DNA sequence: TGCGCCAGCAGCTTGTCAGGGAAAGAGACCCAGTACTTC.

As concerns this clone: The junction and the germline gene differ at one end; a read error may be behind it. The CDR3 region is CASSYSGGTGVFF. In DNA, the CDR3 is TGTGCCAGCAGTTACTCCGGGGGGACAGGGGTATTCTTC. The V and J genes are TRBV6-5 and TRBJ1-2; 10 nucleotides match TRBD1. From germline, CDR1 is MNHEY and CDR2 SVGAGI. This CDR3 contains 13 residues.

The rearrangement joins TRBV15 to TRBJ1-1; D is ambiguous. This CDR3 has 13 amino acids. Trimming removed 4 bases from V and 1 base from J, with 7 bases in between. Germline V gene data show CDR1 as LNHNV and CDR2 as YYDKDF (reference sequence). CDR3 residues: CATSIVANTEAFF. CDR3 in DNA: TGTGCCACCAGCATTGTAGCGAACACTGAAGCTTTCTTT.

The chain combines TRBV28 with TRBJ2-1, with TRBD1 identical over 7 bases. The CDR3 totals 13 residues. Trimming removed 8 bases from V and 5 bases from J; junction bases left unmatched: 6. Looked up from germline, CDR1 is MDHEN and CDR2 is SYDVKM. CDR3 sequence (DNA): TGTGCCAGCTGGGACAGCTCTAACAATGAGCAGTTCTTC. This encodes CASWDSSNNEQFF.

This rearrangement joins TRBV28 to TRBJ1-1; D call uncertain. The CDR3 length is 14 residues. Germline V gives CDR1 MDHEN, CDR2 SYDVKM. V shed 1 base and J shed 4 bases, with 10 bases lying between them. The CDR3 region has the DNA TGTGCCAGCAGTTTATTGGTGGGCAGCACTGAAGCTTTCTTT. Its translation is CASSLLVGSTEAFF.